This T cell receptor beta chain was sequenced in a study of blood T cell repertoires in COVID-19. Study details: Some COVID-19 samples were acute and others convalescent; all came from the United States, Italy and Spain. PBMCs, B-cell-depleted T cells, or T cells provided the cDNA or gDNA that made up the material.

As handled by the study authors: Nucleated cell number was recorded as an estimate derived from reference gene primer amplification. Assay used: immunoSEQ multiplex PCR; TCRdb lists only in-frame clones, some missing. That table is the source of V, J and clone size, and D and trimming were worked out from the DNA. The repertoire holds about 180,000 clones, with around 85% as singletons. The trim removed 4 bases at V and 11 bases at J, leaving 4 bases unmatched. This CDR3 has 11 residues. Germline V gene sequence: CDR1 SGHTA, CDR2 FQGNSA. Material: peripheral blood. The chain links TRBV7-2 to TRBJ2-5; 7 nucleotides agree with TRBD2. This receptor was identified in a man in his sixties with acute or convalescent COVID-19. Here the CDR3 DNA reads TGTGCCAGCAGCTCTGCGGGAGCGCAGTACTTC. This translates into CASSSAGAQYF.